This TCR beta chain was profiled in a study of PD-1 blockade in classical Hodgkin lymphoma. Study-level findings and limits: CD4+ TCR diversity rose significantly by C4D1, and CD8+ TCR diversity did not. Why the repertoires differ is still unclear, perhaps disease activity or prior therapy. Relapsed/refractory patients reportedly had lower baseline diversity than newly diagnosed patients.

As to time point: cycle 4 day 1 (C4D1), after more than five weeks of nivolumab. Relapse was seen in all patients after autologous stem cell transplantation, and brentuximab vedotin exposure was variable. On this clone: Antigen: not known.

From germline, CDR1 is SNHLY and CDR2 FYNNEI. Trimming took 5 bases from V and 8 from J; bases not matched to a gene: 7. CDR3 length: 14 residues. Repertoires were generated with immunoSEQ multiplex PCR, while TCRdb's copy carries only in-frame clones and drops some. The sample yields 15,000 to 20,000 clones, over 75% seen once. The sequences come from peripheral blood mononuclear cells (PBMCs), collected before the fourth cycle of nivolumab. This clonotype originated in a human donor with classical Hodgkin lymphoma. The J gene is TRBJ1-4, the V gene TRBV2; 8 positions match TRBD1. CDR3 in DNA: TGTGCCAGCAGTCAGGGGGCGGTATGGGAAAAACTGTTTTTT. This codes for CASSQGAVWEKLFF.